These 32 T cell receptor beta chains share one sample of origin, sequenced in a study of Ad26.COV2.S vaccination and SARS-CoV-2 variants. Clones were read by immunoSEQ multiplex PCR, and TCRdb kept only the in-frame ones, dropping some. Of roughly 250,000 clones in the sample, around 85% are singletons; the top ten hold less than 3%. Regarding treatment: approximately 18 received Ad26.COV2.S at low or high dose, single or two shots; 5 received placebo; per-sample allocation not given. Samples came from day 63 after the first vaccine or placebo injection. This sample comprised peripheral blood, obtained in a trial of Ad26.COV2.S vaccine versus placebo. These receptors were obtained from a person between 18 and 65 years old who received the Ad26.COV2.S COVID-19 vaccine or a placebo.

The chain couples TRBV5-1 to TRBJ2-7, with TRBD2 matching 9 bases. Trimming removed 0 bases from V and 3 bases from J; junction bases left unmatched: 4. The CDR3 is 15 residues long. Per the germline V gene, CDR1 is SGHRS and CDR2 is YFSETQ. CDR3 sequence reads: CASSLVPSGVYEQYF. The CDR3, as DNA: TGCGCCAGCAGCTTGGTACCTAGCGGGGTCTACGAGCAGTACTTC.

The V and J genes are TRBV7-3 and TRBJ2-1; TRBD2 agrees at 9 bases. In germline, CDR1 is SGHTA, CDR2 FQGTGA. This CDR3 contains 15 residues. Trimming cost V 5 bases and J 9 bases; bases outside gene matches: 11. The chain's CDR3 is CASSPMAGGYGEQFF. CDR3 nucleotide sequence: TGTGCCAGCAGCCCCATGGCGGGAGGGTACGGTGAGCAGTTCTTC.

The CDR3 protein is CASRLSATRVLEQYV. The CDR3 DNA follows: TGTGCAAGTCGCTTATCCGCGACTAGGGTTCTCGAGCAGTACGTC. The V and J genes are TRBV12-2 and TRBJ2-7; TRBD2 was called by the table and not checked on the DNA. TRBV12-2 is assigned pseudogene status. This CDR3 spans 15 amino acids.

A few counts support this clone. This chain uses TRBV3-1 (or the pseudogene TRBV3-2) with TRBJ1-1; D may be TRBD1 (5 bases). Trimming removed 1 base at V and 5 bases at J, with 14 bases between. The CDR3 runs to 15 residues. From germline, CDR1 is LGHDT and CDR2 YNNKEL (reference sequence). The CDR3 is CASSQGIGRGTEAFF. CDR3 nucleotide sequence: TGTGCCAGCAGCCAAGGAATAGGGAGGGGTACTGAAGCTTTCTTT.

V and J are TRBV5-1 and TRBJ2-2, with D perhaps matching TRBD2 (6 bases). The germline V gene has CDR1 SGHRS and CDR2 YFSETQ. The length of the CDR3 is 15 residues. V shed 6 bases and J shed 0 bases, with 12 bases lying between them. CDR3 sequence: CASKWRDANTGELFF. DNA of the CDR3: TGCGCCAGCAAATGGCGGGACGCGAACACCGGGGAGCTGTTTTTT.

This clone was seen only a few times. V usage is TRBV6-6 and J usage is TRBJ2-2, with D perhaps being TRBD1 or TRBD2 (5 bases each). Germline V gene data show CDR1 as MNHNY and CDR2 as SVGAGI (reference sequence). Trimming cost V 0 bases and J 2 bases, with 10 bases left between them. The CDR3 runs to 16 residues. CDR3 in DNA: TGTGCCAGCAGTTACTCGGGGGATGTCAACACCGGGGAGCTGTTTTTT. Encoded protein: CASSYSGDVNTGELFF.

This clone was counted between two and nine times. The V gene is TRBV4-1, the J gene TRBJ2-3; D call uncertain. This CDR3 spans 14 amino acids. Trimming shortened V by 4 bases and J by 6 bases, and 14 bases separated the two germline ends. Germline CDR1 reads MGHRA; CDR2 reads YSYEKL. CDR3 protein: CASSRQEVGDTQYF. Here the CDR3 DNA reads TGCGCCAGCAGCCGACAAGAGGTGGGGGATACGCAGTATTTT.

In this sample, this clone turned up once. The chain recombines TRBV6-5 with TRBJ1-2, with TRBD1 matching over 10 bases. The length of the CDR3 is 14 residues. Trimming cost V 6 bases and J 8 bases; bases outside gene matches: 9. Germline CDR1 MNHEY, CDR2 SVGAGI. This chain's CDR3 is CASSKGQGHSGYTF. The DNA of the CDR3 is TGTGCCAGCAGCAAGGGACAGGGGCATAGCGGCTACACCTTC.

This clone was counted between two and nine times. This chain uses TRBV6-1 with TRBJ2-1; 8 bases are shared with TRBD1. V was clipped by 3 bases and J by 15 bases; unmatched bases: 22. The germline CDR1 and CDR2 sequences are MNHNS and SASEGT. This CDR3 is built from 17 residues. Written as DNA, the CDR3 is TGTGCCAGCAGTGAGTCCAGACAGGGGACACCCCAGTCGGATCGGTTCTTC. This translates into CASSESRQGTPQSDRFF.

This chain links TRBV4-3 with TRBJ2-3, with 7 bases fitting TRBD2. J lost 5 bases, V lost 0 bases, and 11 bases had no gene match. Germline loops: CDR1 LGHNA, CDR2 YSLEER. This CDR3 contains 17 residues. CDR3 in DNA: TGCGCCAGCAGCCAAGACTTCCTAGCGGAGAGGATAGATACGCAGTATTTT. Protein product: CASSQDFLAERIDTQYF.

The chain carries TRBV2 and TRBJ1-6; D is ambiguous. Looked up from germline, CDR1 is SNHLY and CDR2 is FYNNEI. This CDR3 has 14 residues. The V end was cut by 7 bases, the J end by 6 bases, with 13 bases between. The CDR3 loop is CASTAMGGNSPLHF. In DNA, the CDR3 is TGTGCCAGCACTGCGATGGGAGGTAATTCACCCCTCCACTTT.

The rearrangement links TRBV6-7 to TRBJ2-7; 7 bases fit TRBD1. TRBV6-7 falls under the ORF class, with uncertain function. The V segment lost 2 bases and the J segment 6 bases; nucleotides outside the gene matches: 10. The CDR3 is 15 residues long. CDR3 loop: CASSYPHDRVSEQYV. The DNA for the CDR3 is TGTGCCAGCAGTTACCCGCATGACAGGGTTTCCGAGCAGTACGTC.

The count of this clone is one. The gene calls are TRBV4-3 and TRBJ1-2, with TRBD1 as a possible D gene (6 bases). The length of the CDR3 is 17 residues. Trimming left V 3 bases short and J 6 bases short, with 23 bases between. Germline assignment: CDR1 LGHNA and CDR2 YSLEER. The CDR3 loop reads CASSHADYRDLKNGYTF. CDR3 nucleotides: TGCGCCAGCAGCCACGCGGATTACAGGGATCTCAAGAATGGCTACACCTTC.

The chain links TRBV11-1 to TRBJ2-7; the D is unclear. The V end lost 2 bases, the J end lost 0 bases, and 2 bases lay between the germline ends. Germline-derived CDR1 and CDR2 are SGHAT and FQDESV (reference sequence). This CDR3 region has 12 residues. CDR3 bases: TGTGCCAGCAGCTTAAACTCCTACGAGCAGTACTTC. Its protein product is CASSLNSYEQYF.

This sequence joins TRBV4-1 and TRBJ1-2, with D possibly being TRBD1 (5 bases). V lost 1 base to trimming and J lost 8 bases, with 20 bases between them. This CDR3 spans 16 amino acids. Per germline, CDR1 MGHRA and CDR2 YSYEKL. In nucleotides, the CDR3 is TGCGCCAGCAGCCAAGGGAGGGGCGGAATAGTCGGGGGCTACACCTTC. Amino acids: CASSQGRGGIVGGYTF.

This chain connects TRBV12-1 to TRBJ1-5. TRBV12-1 is deemed a pseudogene. The CDR3 is 20 amino acids. Here the CDR3 reads CASSSPPGAGLGGSNQPQHF. CDR3 in DNA: TGTGCCAGCAGCTCCCCTCCCGGGGCAGGGCTCGGAGGGAGCAATCAGCCCCAGCATTTT.

In its sample, this clone was seen once. CDR3 amino acids: CASSGGQGVDTQYF. In DNA, the CDR3 is TGTGCCAGCAGTGGCGGACAGGGGGTTGATACGCAGTATTTT. The V and J genes are TRBV2 and TRBJ2-3; 10 bases agree with TRBD1. CDR1 is SNHLY, CDR2 FYNNEI, per germline. The CDR3 has 14 residues. The V and J ends lost 4 bases and 6 bases, in that order; junction bases with no gene match: 4.

The V gene is TRBV6-4, the J gene TRBJ2-1, with 12 nucleotides matching TRBD2. The ends lost 5 bases at V and 8 bases at J; junction bases unmatched: 7. Germline CDR1 is MRHNA and CDR2 is SNTAGT. CDR3 size: 15 residues. The CDR3 DNA reads TGTGCCAGCAGTCCTCTAGCGGGAGGGCCGCATGAGCAGTTCTTC. Residues: CASSPLAGGPHEQFF.

The chain recombines TRBV5-1 with TRBJ2-1; no clear D. V was trimmed by 0 bases and J by 0 bases, leaving 7 bases between them. This CDR3 comprises 15 residues. Looked up from germline, CDR1 is SGHRS and CDR2 is YFSETQ. The CDR3 spells CASSLDLGSYNEQFF. DNA for the CDR3: TGCGCCAGCAGCTTGGACCTGGGCTCCTACAATGAGCAGTTCTTC.

The chain links TRBV6-5 to TRBJ1-5; D gene uncertain. The germline V gene has CDR1 MNHEY and CDR2 SVGAGI. V was pared by 0 bases and J by 7 bases, with 10 bases between. CDR3 length: 14 residues. CDR3 residues: CASSYSGRAQPQHF. CDR3 DNA: TGTGCCAGCAGTTACTCCGGGAGGGCCCAGCCCCAGCATTTT.

The chain recombines TRBV7-2 with TRBJ2-1; D remains ambiguous. The CDR3 contains 11 residues. CDR1 is SGHTA and CDR2 is FQGNSA in the germline V gene. The germline V and J ends were trimmed by 3 bases and 12 bases, with 9 bases remaining between them. CDR3 residues: CASSFDWLQFF. CDR3 coding DNA: TGTGCCAGCAGCTTCGACTGGTTGCAGTTCTTC.

This rearrangement joins TRBV24-1 to TRBJ2-2; 8 bases map to TRBD1. CDR1 KGHDR and CDR2 SFDVKD come from the germline V gene. J gave up 2 bases and V 3 bases, and 7 bases lay outside the gene matches. The CDR3 length is 17 residues. DNA of the CDR3: TGTGCCACCAGTGATCCCCGACAGGGGCGAAACACCGGGGAGCTGTTTTTT. Encoded protein: CATSDPRQGRNTGELFF.

The chain is built from TRBV7-9 and TRBJ1-1, with unresolved D. This CDR3 is 13 amino acids long. CDR1 and CDR2 (germline): SEHNR, FQNEAQ (reference sequence). Trimming removed 11 bases from V and 5 bases from J, with 18 bases in between. DNA for the CDR3: TGTGCCGTCACGGAGGGTAGTCAGACTGAAGCTTTCTTT. This translates into CAVTEGSQTEAFF.

The chain joins TRBV12-3 or TRBV12-4 to TRBJ1-1; D is unclear. V lost 6 bases and J lost 8, with 16 bases in between. CDR3 length: 13 residues. The CDR3 DNA is TGTGCCAGCAGCCCACGGACGTCGGTGGAAGCTTTCTTT. Protein: CASSPRTSVEAFF.

This sequence joins TRBV9 and TRBJ2-7, with 8 bases that match TRBD2. The V and J ends lost 7 bases and 9 bases, in that order; junction bases with no gene match: 24. CDR3 length: 17 residues. In germline, CDR1 is SGDLS, CDR2 YYNGEE. The CDR3 here is CASANSGGVAGTPGQYV. The CDR3 DNA reads as TGTGCCAGCGCTAACTCGGGGGGGGTAGCGGGAACTCCCGGGCAGTACGTC.

This rearrangement joins TRBV12-3 or TRBV12-4 to TRBJ1-1; D gene uncertain. The CDR3 sequence is 13 residues long. V was trimmed by 3 bases and J by 3 bases, leaving 8 bases between them. CDR3 coding DNA: TGTGCCAGCAGTTTTAGGAGGGACACTGAAGCTTTCTTT. Translated, it gives CASSFRRDTEAFF.

This clone was recorded once. V gene TRBV9 combines with J gene TRBJ1-2, with TRBD1 matching 8 bases. V lost 0 bases, J lost 5 bases, and 21 bases stayed unmatched. The CDR3 is 20 amino acids. Germline V gives CDR1 SGDLS, CDR2 YYNGEE. As DNA, the CDR3 is TGTGCCAGCAGCGTAGTAGACCTTTCAGGAGTTCTTCGGACAGGGTATGGCTACACCTTC. It codes for CASSVVDLSGVLRTGYGYTF.

The chain links TRBV12-3 or TRBV12-4 to TRBJ2-4; D is undetermined. The CDR3 contains 12 residues. Trimming shortened V by 3 bases and J by 8 bases, and 8 bases separated the two germline ends. This chain's CDR3 is CASSFWGDIQYF. The CDR3 bases are TGTGCCAGCAGTTTCTGGGGTGACATTCAGTACTTC.

This clone was recorded once. The chain carries TRBV6-1 and TRBJ2-3, with D unresolved. The CDR3 totals 15 residues. From germline, CDR1 is MNHNS and CDR2 SASEGT. V was trimmed by 0 bases and J by 6 bases, leaving 13 bases between them. The CDR3 is CASSEAASPMDTQYF. In DNA form, the CDR3 reads TGTGCCAGCAGTGAAGCGGCTTCCCCGATGGATACGCAGTATTTT.

The rearrangement uses TRBV7-4 and TRBJ1-4; 8 bases are a match to TRBD1. The CDR3 runs to 14 residues. CDR1 and CDR2 from the germline V gene are SGHVT and SQSDAQ. With 7 bases clipped from V and 6 bases from J, the junction kept 7 bases outside the gene matches. The CDR3 here is CASITDREDEKLFF. In DNA form, the CDR3 reads TGTGCCAGCATCACGGACAGGGAAGATGAAAAACTGTTTTTT.

This chain uses TRBV6-5 with TRBJ1-2; TRBD1 is a possible D gene (6 bases). The CDR3 is made up of 15 amino acids. Per germline, CDR1 MNHEY and CDR2 SVGAGI. Trimming stripped 10 bases from V and 0 bases from J, with 18 bases between. For the CDR3, the DNA is TGTGCCATCCCTCGGGGGGGCCTTTCTAACTATGGCTACACCTTC. Residues: CAIPRGGLSNYGYTF.

The chain joins TRBV11-2 to TRBJ2-4, with TRBD1 matching 7 bases. The CDR3 sequence is 16 residues long. V dropped 5 bases and J dropped 2; count of bases not matched to a gene: 9. The germline V gene has CDR1 SGHAT and CDR2 FQNNGV. The CDR3 coding sequence is TGTGCCAGCAGCCTTCGACAGGGAAATACCAAAAACATTCAGTACTTC. Its protein is CASSLRQGNTKNIQYF.